This T cell receptor beta chain was observed in a study of cytomegalovirus exposure and HLA in healthy donors (dated by TCRdb to 2017 to 2019). Background on the whole study: According to an earlier analysis of around 600 of the donors, about 179 million T cells yielded 95 million to 140 million unique TCR beta sequences and approximately 280 Gb of sequence data. Approximately 310 gigabases of sequencing data and tens of millions of unique TCR sequences were included in an early release covering about 600 HLA-typed donors. Among the roughly 430 genotyped donors, more than 70% belonged to the genetic ancestry cluster associated with self-reported Caucasian donors. The study aimed to test whether cataloging public T cell receptors could reveal signatures of past pathogen exposure. The study profiled the T cell repertoires of more than 500 subjects by immunosequencing and related them to cytomegalovirus serostatus. Besides the first cohort of 550 to 750 subjects, a separate validation cohort made up of over 95 different subjects was used. To predict cytomegalovirus infection status, the study brought together high-throughput TCR immunosequencing, statistical association of individual TCRs with disease status, and machine learning. To study patterns of TCR occurrence, a later analysis re-analyzed previously published TCR beta repertoires from 500 to 850 donors and added high-resolution HLA genotyping. In the later analysis, no new phenotypic data were used to find candidate immune exposures; instead, reliance was placed on TCR beta sequences and their occurrence across donors. An earlier analysis of some 500 of the donors used high-throughput TCR beta sequencing to judge whether each TCR beta V gene segment behaved as functional or pseudogenic. Alongside the repertoire data, information on donor age, sex, ethnicity and CMV serostatus was compiled. A later genetic analysis used genome-wide SNP genotypes for about 55% of the 666 donors, treating that subset as a discovery cohort. All discovery cohort repertoires had been generated on a single sequencing platform. Class I and class II HLA loci were covered by the typing at four-digit resolution. Typing coverage differed by locus: A, B, C, DRB1 and DQB1 were typed in roughly 620-640 donors, DQA1 in roughly 510, DPA1 in roughly 590, and DPB1 in 472. Four or five DR-DQ haplotypes were handled as single units for association and clustering because linkage in the cohort was strong. On average, around 230,000 unique TCR beta nucleotide sequences were sequenced per donor among 300 to 500 genotyped donors of the cohort, with 15% to 20% of those sequences being non-productive. General conclusions and limits of the study: A further reported finding was that TCR beta sequences accurately predicted the HLA-A and HLA-B alleles for most subjects in the first cohort. Strong co-occurrence of HLA alleles, especially DR and DQ, made assigning TCR associations to individual alleles difficult. Immune exposure information for the cohort was limited to CMV serostatus. A group of highly shared sequence variants was considered likely to be a technical artifact of the sequencing pipeline. A later analysis reported that several top co-occurrence clusters appeared linked to parvovirus B19, influenza, CMV and Epstein-Barr virus. It was suggested by the authors that the approach could potentially be generalized to other disease states and immunological phenotypes. Linkage disequilibrium might explain the correlated functional status among segregating V segments, but an unknown experimental factor could not be excluded. According to a later genetic analysis, donors in an Asian-associated ancestry cluster had fewer N-insertions in productive TCRs than the approximately 630-donor mean. Sequencing depth was assumed to be roughly uniform across donors in the presence/absence analyses, though that assumption may not hold. A few of the identified cytomegalovirus-associated TCR beta chains were confirmed in vitro to be specific for cytomegalovirus antigens. Most CMV-associated TCR beta chains appeared to be HLA-restricted in a later analysis, and the HLA associations seemed to be driven largely by CMV exposure. The classifier was reported to diagnose cytomegalovirus status with high specificity and sensitivity in both the original cohort and the validation cohort. A later analysis associated about 17,000 TCR beta sequences with specific HLA alleles at a false discovery rate of 0.05. The cohort was sequenced for TCR beta chains only, and without alpha or paired-chain data the features that could be detected were limited. Because HLA typing was unavailable for some donors at each locus, only the typed subset was used in association tests. In a later analysis, the rate of TCR association differed among HLA loci, with DRB1 alleles having the most associated TCRs and HLA-C alleles having the fewest. An association between a missense DCLRE1C variant and V-gene and J-gene trimming of TCR beta chains was found in a later genetic analysis and replicated in an independent cohort. The study gave a list of 150 to 200 TCR beta chains associated with cytomegalovirus. A later analysis found that HLA-associated TCR beta chains were more clonally expanded and had lower generation probabilities than equally common non-associated chains. Most TCR sequences were seen in very few donors, while some public TCRs were found in many individuals. Over 15 rarely observed V segments, including chromosome 9 orphons, were excluded from the earlier analysis of several hundred of the donors because counts were too low. In an earlier analysis of some 500 of the donors, most TCR beta V segments appeared in productive rearrangements about 90% or about 30% of the time, broadly matching IMGT annotations.

A word on this clone: Its antigen specificity is not known. It has no much larger one-base neighbor in the sample; base qualities were not kept.

Receptors were amplified or captured by the immunoSEQ multiplex PCR assay. For the multiplex PCR, a mixture combining 60 forward primers for TCR Vbeta segments and 13 reverse primers for TCR Jbeta segments was used. The CDR3 region of rearranged TCR beta genes was amplified from genomic DNA with a multiplex PCR assay. Amplified TCR beta libraries were sequenced as 87-base-pair reads on the Illumina HiSeq System. Per the source publication's procedure: Across the 700 or so repertoires, a later analysis counted 60 million to 90 million unique TCR beta chains, some 11 million of which were shared by at least two donors. Raw reads were error-corrected and collapsed into unique sequences by a nearest-neighbor algorithm in which closely related sequences were merged to remove PCR and sequencing errors. To assign V, D and J gene segments, CDR3 sequences were aligned to IMGT reference sequences. For a sequence to be retained, a match of at least six nucleotides was required to both a V gene segment and a J gene segment. Rearrangements were called productive when the CDR3 lacked stop codons and stayed in frame with V and J; all others were non-productive. CDR3 was defined according to IMGT convention as the region running from the second conserved V-encoded cysteine to the conserved J-encoded phenylalanine. Sequences without an unambiguous match to a single V gene segment were excluded from the earlier analysis of about 600 of the donors. An earlier analysis of 587 of the donors classified V segments as functional when productive rearrangements were above 56.7% and as segregating when the standard deviation between donors was above 5%. A statistical classification framework was built for diagnosing cytomegalovirus status from the catalog of TCR beta chain sequences. In a later analysis, TCR nucleotide sequences were compared against IMGT/GENE-DB human TR gene sequences so that V and J genes could be assigned. A later analysis assigned CDR3 sequences and most-parsimonious VDJ recombination scenarios with the TCRdist pipeline. In a later analysis, every TCR beta chain was defined by the combination of its CDR3 amino acid sequence and its V-gene family, and reads without a unique V-gene family were dropped. A later analysis removed 592 highly shared, low-generation-probability nucleotide sequences to deal with suspected cross-contamination and a sequencing artifact. For each public chain, a later analysis derived a clonal expansion index from normalized ranks of inferred template counts within each repertoire. In a later analysis, generation probabilities were computed with a VDJ recombination model fitted to out-of-frame rearrangements, and the resulting probabilities were checked against IGoR. A later analysis scored TCR-TCR, TCR-HLA and TCR-CMV co-occurrence with hypergeometric tests, applying a repertoire-size bias correction to TCR pairs. In a later analysis, false discovery rates were estimated by permuting HLA or CMV assignments 20 times. In a later analysis, co-occurring TCRs were grouped using DBSCAN, with TCRdist sequence similarity added in when clustering inside HLA-allele-positive subsets. For co-occurrence clustering, repertoires with fewer than 30,000 or more than 120,000 public chains were excluded, along with four or five repertoires with anomalous nucleotide sharing. The source is immuneACCESS, and TCRdb retained only in-frame sequences with V and J called. Part of the clones is not carried over; for the studies checked, unresolved V genes explain less than half of this, and the remainder is unexplained. That table is the source of V, J and clone size, and D and trimming were worked out from the DNA. For this sample there are approximately 110,000 clones; 70% to 85% appear just once. The top ten constitute over 10% of the sample.

In total, fewer than 750 healthy bone marrow donors made up the cohort. All cohort members were sampled while nominally healthy, although unrecorded immune exposures were likely present. The donor tested CMV seropositive, placing the donor among the 289 seropositive members of the cohort. Each donor provided a peripheral blood sample, and peripheral blood mononuclear cells were used for TCR beta sequencing. Genomic DNA extraction from the blood cell samples was performed with the Qiagen DNeasy Blood Extraction Kit. The receptor comes from a woman aged 40 to 49 in good health and CMV-seropositive. The sequenced sample was PBMCs.

The CDR3 protein: CASSPQGTEAFF. At the DNA level, the sequence is TGCGCCAGCAGCCCGCAGGGCACTGAAGCTTTCTTT. The chain is made from TRBV5-1 and TRBJ1-1, and possibly TRBD1, on 5 matching bases. Per the germline V gene, SGHRS is the CDR1 and YFSETQ is the CDR2. The CDR3 sequence holds 12 residues, the cysteine and phenylalanine included. Only CDR3 DNA remains: 36 bases, in frame from the first base. The trim is 4 bases for V and 4 bases for J, with a gap of 8 bases between the germline ends.